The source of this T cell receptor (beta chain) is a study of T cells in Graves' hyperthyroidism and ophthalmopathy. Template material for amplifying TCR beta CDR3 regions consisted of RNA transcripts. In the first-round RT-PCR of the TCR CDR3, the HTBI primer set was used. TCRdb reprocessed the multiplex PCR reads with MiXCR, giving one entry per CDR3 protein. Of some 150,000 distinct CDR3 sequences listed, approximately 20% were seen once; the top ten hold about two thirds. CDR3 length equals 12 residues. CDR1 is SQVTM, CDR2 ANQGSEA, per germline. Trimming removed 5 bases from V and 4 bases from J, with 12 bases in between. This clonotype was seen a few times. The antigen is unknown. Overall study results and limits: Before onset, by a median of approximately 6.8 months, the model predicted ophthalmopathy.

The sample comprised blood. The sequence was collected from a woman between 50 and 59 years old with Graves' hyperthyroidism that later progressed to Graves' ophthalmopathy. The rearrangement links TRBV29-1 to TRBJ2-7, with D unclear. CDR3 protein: CSVNTTPYEQYF. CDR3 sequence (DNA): TGCAGCGTTAACACTACCCCGTACGAGCAGTACTTC.